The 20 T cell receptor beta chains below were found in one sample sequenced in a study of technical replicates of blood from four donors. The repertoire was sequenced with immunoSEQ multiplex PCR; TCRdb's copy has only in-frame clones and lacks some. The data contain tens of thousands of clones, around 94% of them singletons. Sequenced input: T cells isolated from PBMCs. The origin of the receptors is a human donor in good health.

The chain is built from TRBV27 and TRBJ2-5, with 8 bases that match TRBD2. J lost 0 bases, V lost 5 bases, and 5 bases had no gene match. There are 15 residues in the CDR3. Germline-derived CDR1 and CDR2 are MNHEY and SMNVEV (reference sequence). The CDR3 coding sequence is TGTGCCAGCAGTGCGAGCGGGAGAGACCAAGAGACCCAGTACTTC. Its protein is CASSASGRDQETQYF.

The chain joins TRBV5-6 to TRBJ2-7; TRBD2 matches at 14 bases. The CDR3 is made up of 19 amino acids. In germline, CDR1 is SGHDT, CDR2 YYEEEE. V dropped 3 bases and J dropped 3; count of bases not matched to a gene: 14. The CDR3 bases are TGTGCCAGCAGCTACGCCGATAGACTAGCGGGAGGGCCGGGCTACGAGCAGTACTTC. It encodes CASSYADRLAGGPGYEQYF.

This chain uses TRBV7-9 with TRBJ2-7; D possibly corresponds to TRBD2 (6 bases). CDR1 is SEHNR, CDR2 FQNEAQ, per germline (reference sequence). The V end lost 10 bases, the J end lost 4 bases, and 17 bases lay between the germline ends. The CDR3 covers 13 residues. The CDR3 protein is CATLGLIEYEQYF. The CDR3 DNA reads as TGTGCCACCCTGGGACTTATAGAATACGAGCAGTACTTC.

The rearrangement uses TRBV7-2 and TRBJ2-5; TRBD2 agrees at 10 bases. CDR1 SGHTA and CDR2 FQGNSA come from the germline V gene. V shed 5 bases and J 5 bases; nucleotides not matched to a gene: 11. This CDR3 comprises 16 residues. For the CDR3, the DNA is TGTGCCAGCAGCCTTGTTAGCGGGAGGTTGTATGAGACCCAGTACTTC. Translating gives CASSLVSGRLYETQYF. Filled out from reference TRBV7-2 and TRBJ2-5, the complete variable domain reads GAGVSQSPSNKVTEKGKDVELRCDPISGHTALYWYRQSLGQGLEFLIYFQGNSAPDKSGLPSDRFSAERTGGSVSTLTIQRTQQEDSAVYLCASSLVSGRLYETQYFGPGTRLLVL.

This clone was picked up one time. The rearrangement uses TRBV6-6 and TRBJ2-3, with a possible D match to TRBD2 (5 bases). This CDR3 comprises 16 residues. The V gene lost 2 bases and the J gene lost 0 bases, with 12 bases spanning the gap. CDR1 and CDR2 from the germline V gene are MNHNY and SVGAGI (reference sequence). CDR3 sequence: CASSYAGLSSTDTQYF. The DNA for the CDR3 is TGTGCCAGCAGTTACGCCGGACTGTCTAGCACAGATACGCAGTATTTT.

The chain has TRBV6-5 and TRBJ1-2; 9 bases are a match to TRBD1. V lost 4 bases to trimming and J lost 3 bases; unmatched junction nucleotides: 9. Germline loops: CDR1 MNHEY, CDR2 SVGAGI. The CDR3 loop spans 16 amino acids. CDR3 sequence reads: CASSLGGQGHHYGYTF. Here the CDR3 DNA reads TGTGCCAGCAGTTTAGGGGGACAGGGACACCACTATGGCTACACCTTC.

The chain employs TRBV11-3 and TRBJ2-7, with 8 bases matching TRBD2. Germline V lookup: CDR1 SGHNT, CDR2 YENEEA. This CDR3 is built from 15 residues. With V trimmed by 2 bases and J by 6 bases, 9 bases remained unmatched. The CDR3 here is CASSLSPREGLEQYF. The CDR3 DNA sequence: TGTGCCAGCAGCTTATCCCCCCGGGAGGGCCTCGAGCAGTACTTC. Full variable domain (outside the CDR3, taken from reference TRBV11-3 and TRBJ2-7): EAGVVQSPRYKIIEKKQPVAFWCNPISGHNTLYWYLQNLGQGPELLIRYENEEAVDDSQLPKDRFSAERLKGVDSTLKIQPAELGDSAVYLCASSLSPREGLEQYFGPGTRLTVT.

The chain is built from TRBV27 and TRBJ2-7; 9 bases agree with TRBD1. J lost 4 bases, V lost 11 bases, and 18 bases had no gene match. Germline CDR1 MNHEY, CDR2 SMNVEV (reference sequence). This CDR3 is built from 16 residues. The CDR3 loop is CAFSGWDRDRWYEQYF. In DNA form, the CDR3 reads TGTGCCTTCTCGGGGTGGGACAGGGATCGGTGGTACGAGCAGTACTTC.

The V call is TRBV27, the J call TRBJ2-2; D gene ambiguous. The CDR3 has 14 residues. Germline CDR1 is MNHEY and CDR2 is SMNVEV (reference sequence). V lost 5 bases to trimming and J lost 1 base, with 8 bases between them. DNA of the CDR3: TGTGCCAGCAGTCTTCAGGAGAACACCGGGGAGCTGTTTTTT. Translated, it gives CASSLQENTGELFF.

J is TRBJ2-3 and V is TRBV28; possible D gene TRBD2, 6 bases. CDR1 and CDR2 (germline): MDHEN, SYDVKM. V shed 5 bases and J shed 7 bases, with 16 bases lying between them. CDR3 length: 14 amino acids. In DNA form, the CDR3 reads TGTGCCAGCAGTGGGAATAGGGGCGGGAATACGCAGTATTTT. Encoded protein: CASSGNRGGNTQYF. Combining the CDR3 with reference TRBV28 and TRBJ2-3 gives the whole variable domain DVKVTQSSRYLVKRTGEKVFLECVQDMDHENMFWYRQDPGLGLRLIYFSYDVKMKEKGDIPEGYSVSREKKERFSLILESASTNQTSMYLCASSGNRGGNTQYFGPGTRLTVL.

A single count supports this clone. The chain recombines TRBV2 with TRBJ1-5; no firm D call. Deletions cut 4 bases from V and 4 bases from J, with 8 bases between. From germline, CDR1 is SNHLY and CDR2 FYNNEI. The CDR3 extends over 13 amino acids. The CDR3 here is CASSAQLNQPQHF. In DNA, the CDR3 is TGTGCCAGCAGTGCACAGTTGAATCAGCCCCAGCATTTT.

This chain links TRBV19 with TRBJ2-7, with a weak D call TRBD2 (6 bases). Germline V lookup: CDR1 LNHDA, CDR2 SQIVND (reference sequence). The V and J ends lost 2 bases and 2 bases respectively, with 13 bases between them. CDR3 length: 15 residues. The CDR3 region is CASSIRRGAPYEQYF. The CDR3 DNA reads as TGTGCCAGTAGTATAAGGAGGGGTGCCCCCTACGAGCAGTACTTC.

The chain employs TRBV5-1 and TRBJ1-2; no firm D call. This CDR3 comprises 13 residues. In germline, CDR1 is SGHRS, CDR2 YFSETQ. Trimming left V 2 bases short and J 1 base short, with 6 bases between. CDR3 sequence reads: CASSFNSNYGYTF. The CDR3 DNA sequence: TGCGCCAGCAGCTTCAACAGTAACTATGGCTACACCTTC. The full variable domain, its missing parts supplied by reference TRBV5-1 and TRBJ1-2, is KAGVTQTPRYLIKTRGQQVTLSCSPISGHRSVSWYQQTPGQGLQFLFEYFSETQRNKGNFPGRFSGRQFSNSRSEMNVSTLELGDSALYLCASSFNSNYGYTFGSGTRLTVV.

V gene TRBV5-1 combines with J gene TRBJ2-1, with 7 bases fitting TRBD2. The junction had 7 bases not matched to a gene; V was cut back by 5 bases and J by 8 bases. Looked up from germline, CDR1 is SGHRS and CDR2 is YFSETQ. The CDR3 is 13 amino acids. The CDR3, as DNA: TGCGCCAGCAGTAGGAGGGAGGGCGATGAGCAGTTCTTC. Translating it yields CASSRREGDEQFF.

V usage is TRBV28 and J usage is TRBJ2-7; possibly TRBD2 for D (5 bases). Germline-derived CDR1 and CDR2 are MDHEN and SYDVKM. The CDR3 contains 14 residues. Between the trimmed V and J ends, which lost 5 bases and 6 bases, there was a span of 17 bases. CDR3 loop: CASSPPERTGEQYF. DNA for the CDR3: TGTGCCAGCAGTCCCCCTGAAAGGACTGGCGAGCAGTACTTC.

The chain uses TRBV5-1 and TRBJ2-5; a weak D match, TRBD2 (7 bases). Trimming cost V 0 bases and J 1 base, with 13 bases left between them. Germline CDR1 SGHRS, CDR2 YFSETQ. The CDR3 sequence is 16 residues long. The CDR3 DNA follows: TGCGCCAGCAGCTTGGAGGGGGAGGGAGGCCAAGAGACCCAGTACTTC. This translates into CASSLEGEGGQETQYF.

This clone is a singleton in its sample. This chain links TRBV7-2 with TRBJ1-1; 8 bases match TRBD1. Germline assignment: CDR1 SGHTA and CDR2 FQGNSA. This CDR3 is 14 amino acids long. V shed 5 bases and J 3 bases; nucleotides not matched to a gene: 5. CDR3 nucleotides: TGTGCCAGCAGCCGACAGGGGTCTGACACTGAAGCTTTCTTT. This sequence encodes CASSRQGSDTEAFF.

In nucleotides, the CDR3 is TGTGCCAGCAGTGAAGCTCCAGGGTCAGAGGAGACCCAGTACTTC. Protein product: CASSEAPGSEETQYF. The chain recombines TRBV6-1 with TRBJ2-5, with a tentative D call TRBD1 (5 bases). V gave up 0 bases and J gave up 5 bases, with 13 bases separating them. The germline V gene encodes CDR1 MNHNS and CDR2 SASEGT. This CDR3 is 15 amino acids long.

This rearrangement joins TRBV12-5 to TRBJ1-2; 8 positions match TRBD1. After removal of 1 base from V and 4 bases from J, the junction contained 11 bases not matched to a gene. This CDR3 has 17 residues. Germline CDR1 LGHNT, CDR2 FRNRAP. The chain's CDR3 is CASGLDAYLTGVYGYTF. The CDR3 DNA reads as TGTGCTAGTGGTTTGGACGCATACCTGACAGGGGTCTATGGCTACACCTTC.

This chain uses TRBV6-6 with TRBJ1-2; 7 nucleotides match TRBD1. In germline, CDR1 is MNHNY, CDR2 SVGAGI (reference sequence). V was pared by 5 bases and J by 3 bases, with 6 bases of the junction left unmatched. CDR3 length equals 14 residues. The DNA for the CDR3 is TGTGCCAGCAGTCGGGACAGTCTTTACTATGGCTACACCTTC. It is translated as CASSRDSLYYGYTF.